This T cell receptor beta chain was retrieved from a study of identical twins. Regarding the study as a whole: Sequences that were out-of-frame, alpha and twin-shared displayed an excess of low generation probability.

Through template switching, a universal primer site was introduced, and the cDNA contained unique molecular identifiers. TCRdb reprocessed the 5' RACE reads via MiXCR and lists one record per CDR3 protein. The sample lists hundreds of thousands of distinct CDR3 sequences, roughly 20% seen once, with around 4.5% in the top ten. As regards this clonotype: The antigen is unknown.

The CDR3 contains 15 residues. Looked up from germline, CDR1 is SGDLS and CDR2 is YYNGEE. The V and J ends lost 4 bases and 5 bases respectively, with 16 bases between them. Separately, the same data were catalogued under a study of T cells expressing NK-cell markers.

This clonotype was sampled from a woman aged 18-29 years in good health. This chain connects TRBV9 to TRBJ2-1; D perhaps matches TRBD2 (6 bases). Input material: PBMCs. The CDR3 sequence: CASSPREGLNNEQFF. CDR3 sequence (DNA): TGTGCCAGCAGCCCCCGTGAGGGACTCAACAATGAGCAGTTCTTC.